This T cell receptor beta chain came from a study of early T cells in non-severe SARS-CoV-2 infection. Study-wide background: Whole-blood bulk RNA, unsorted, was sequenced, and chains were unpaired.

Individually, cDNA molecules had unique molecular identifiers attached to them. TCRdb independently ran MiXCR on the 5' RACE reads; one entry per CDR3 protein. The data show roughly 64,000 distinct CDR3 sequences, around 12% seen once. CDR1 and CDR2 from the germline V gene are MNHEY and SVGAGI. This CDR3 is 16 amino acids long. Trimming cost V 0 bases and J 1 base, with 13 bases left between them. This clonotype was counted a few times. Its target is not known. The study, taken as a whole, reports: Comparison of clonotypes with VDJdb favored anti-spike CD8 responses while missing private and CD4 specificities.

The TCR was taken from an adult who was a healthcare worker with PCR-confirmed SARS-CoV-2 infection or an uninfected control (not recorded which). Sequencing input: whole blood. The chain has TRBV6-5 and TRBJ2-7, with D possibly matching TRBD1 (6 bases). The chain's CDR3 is CASSYSGQGLSYEQYF. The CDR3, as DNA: TGTGCCAGCAGTTACTCAGGGCAGGGGCTTTCCTACGAGCAGTACTTC.